What follows are 5 T cell receptor beta chains derived from one specimen sequenced in a study of shared clonotypes between healthy human individuals. Sequencing used immunoSEQ multiplex PCR; TCRdb keeps in-frame clones, though not all of them. Here the sample spans about 2.4 million clones, 93% being singletons. Specimen: naive CD4+ T cells from PBMCs. Stated subset: CD45RA+ positively selected. The receptor source for this set is a man aged 18 to 35 in good health. Some clones in this sample may be carry-over from other donors' samples.

Worth noting for this clone: This sample also contains other DNA sequences that code for the same CDR3. V usage is TRBV7-9 and J usage is TRBJ1-5; D call uncertain. The CDR3 totals 12 residues. V was shortened by 0 bases and J by 5 bases, with 2 bases between the two germline ends. The germline gives CDR1 SEHNR, CDR2 FQNEAQ (reference sequence). The CDR3 loop reads CASSLADQPQHF. CDR3 DNA sequence: TGTGCCAGCAGCTTAGCGGATCAGCCCCAGCATTTT.

The chain uses TRBV19 and TRBJ2-7, with D hard to call. This CDR3 contains 16 residues. CDR1 is LNHDA, CDR2 SQIVND, per germline (reference sequence). Trimming shortened V by 5 bases and J by 0 bases, and 17 bases separated the two germline ends. The CDR3 loop reads CASSASGSLISYEQYF. CDR3 in DNA: TGTGCCAGTAGTGCTTCTGGCAGTTTGATCTCCTACGAGCAGTACTTC.

The J gene is TRBJ1-1, the V gene TRBV7-9; D call uncertain. Trimming removed 0 bases at V and 6 bases at J, with 8 bases between. Per the germline V gene, CDR1 is SEHNR and CDR2 is FQNEAQ (reference sequence). The CDR3 extends over 13 amino acids. The DNA for the CDR3 is TGTGCCAGCAGCTTAGCTCCGGCACCTGAAGCTTTCTTT. Amino acid sequence: CASSLAPAPEAFF.

The V call is TRBV6-5, the J call TRBJ1-4; D is uncertain. CDR3 size: 12 residues. Germline loops: CDR1 MNHEY, CDR2 SVGAGI. V gave up 6 bases and J gave up 5 bases, with 7 bases separating them. CDR3 sequence (DNA): TGTGCCAGCAGAACGCCGAATGAAAAACTGTTTTTT. It specifies CASRTPNEKLFF.

This sequence joins TRBV7-3 and TRBJ2-3; D may correspond to TRBD1 or TRBD2 (5 bases each). Germline CDR1 reads SGHTA; CDR2 reads FQGTGA. The CDR3 spans 14 residues. V was trimmed by 3 bases and J by 5 bases, leaving 12 bases between them. The CDR3 region is CASSFSGREDTQYF. Written as DNA, the CDR3 is TGTGCCAGCAGCTTCTCGGGACGCGAAGATACGCAGTATTTT.